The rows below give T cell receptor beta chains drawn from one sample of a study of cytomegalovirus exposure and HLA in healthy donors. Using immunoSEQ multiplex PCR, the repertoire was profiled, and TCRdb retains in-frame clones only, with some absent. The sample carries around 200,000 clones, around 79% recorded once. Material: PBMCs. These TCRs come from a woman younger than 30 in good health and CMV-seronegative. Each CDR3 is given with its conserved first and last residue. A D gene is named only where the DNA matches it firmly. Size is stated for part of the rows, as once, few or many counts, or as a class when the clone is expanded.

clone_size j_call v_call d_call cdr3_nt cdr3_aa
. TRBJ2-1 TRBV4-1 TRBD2 TGCGCCAGCAGCGCGGGAGGTAAGGATGAGCAGTTCTTC CASSAGGKDEQFF
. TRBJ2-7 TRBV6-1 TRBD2 TGTGCCAGCAGTGGGAGCGGGAGAGGGTACGAGCAGTACTTC CASSGSGRGYEQYF
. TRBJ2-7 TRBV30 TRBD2 TGTGCCGGAAGTAGCGGGAGTTACGAGCAGTACTTC CAGSSGSYEQYF
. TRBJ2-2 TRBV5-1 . TGCGCCAGCAGCCACGCGCCCCAGGAAGCCCCCGGGGAGCTGTTTTTT CASSHAPQEAPGELFF
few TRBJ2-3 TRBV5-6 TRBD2 TGTGCCAGCAGCTCCCAGCGGGGGGGAGATACGCAGTATTTT CASSSQRGGDTQYF
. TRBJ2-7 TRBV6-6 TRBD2 TGTGCCAGCAGTCCGGGACTAGCGGGGACCTACGAGCAGTACTTC CASSPGLAGTYEQYF
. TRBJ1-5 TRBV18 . TGTGCCAGCTCGGGGGCCGGTGGCAATCAGCCCCAGCATTTT CASSGAGGNQPQHF
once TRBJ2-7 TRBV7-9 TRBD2 TGTGCCAGCAGCTCATTTGGGACTAGCGGGACCTACGAGCAGTACTTC CASSSFGTSGTYEQYF
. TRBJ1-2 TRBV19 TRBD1 TGTGCCAGTAGAGGGGTCGGGACAGGGGCCAGCTACACCTTC CASRGVGTGASYTF
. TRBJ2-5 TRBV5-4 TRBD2 TGTGCCAGCAGCTTGAGCCGGGGGGGGTCGGGGACCCAGTACTTC CASSLSRGGSGTQYF
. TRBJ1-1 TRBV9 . TGTGCCAGCAGCGTAGTTGAGGGTGACACTGAAGCTTTCTTT CASSVVEGDTEAFF
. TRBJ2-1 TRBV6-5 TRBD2 TGTGCCAGCAGAAGGACTAGCGGGATCTACAATGAGCAGTTCTTC CASRRTSGIYNEQFF
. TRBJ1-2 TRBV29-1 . TGCAGCGTTCGGGCGGGAAACTATGGCTACACCTTC CSVRAGNYGYTF
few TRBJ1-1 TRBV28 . TGTGCCAGCAGCGTCAGGGGTGAAGCTTTCTTT CASSVRGEAFF
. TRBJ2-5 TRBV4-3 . TGCGCCAGCAGCCAAGAGTATTGGGGGCCGAAGACCCAGTACTTC CASSQEYWGPKTQYF
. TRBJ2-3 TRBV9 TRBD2 TGTGCCAGCACCCTGACTAGCGGCACAGATACGCAGTATTTT CASTLTSGTDTQYF
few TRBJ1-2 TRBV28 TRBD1 TGTGCCAGCAGTTTAATGGGGACAGGAGGGGCAATCTATGGTGGCTACACCTTC CASSLMGTGGAIYGGYTF
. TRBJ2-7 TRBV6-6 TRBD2 TGTGCCAGCAGTTACTCGGGGGCGGGAGGGATTCACGAGCAGTACTTC CASSYSGAGGIHEQYF
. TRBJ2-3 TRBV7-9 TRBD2 TGTGCCAGCAGCTCCCTAGCGGCTAGCACAGATACGCAGTATTTT CASSSLAASTDTQYF
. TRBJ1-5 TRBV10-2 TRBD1 TGCGCCAGCAGACCGCGGGCAGGGGGTTATAATCAGCCCCAGCATTTT CASRPRAGGYNQPQHF
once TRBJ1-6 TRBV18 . TGTGCCAGCTCACCAGGACAAACAGGATCTAATTCACCCCTCCACTTT CASSPGQTGSNSPLHF
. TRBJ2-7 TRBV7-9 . TGTGCCAGCAGCTCATCCCCTAGGGGGGGTTTTGGGCAGTACTTC CASSSSPRGGFGQYF
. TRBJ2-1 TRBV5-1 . TGCGCCAGCAGCCCCAGTCAAGTTCACAATGAGCAGTTCTTC CASSPSQVHNEQFF
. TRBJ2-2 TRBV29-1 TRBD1 TGCAGCGTTGCGGACAGGGTTCAAACCGGGGAGCTGTTTTTT CSVADRVQTGELFF
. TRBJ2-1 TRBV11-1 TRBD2 TGTGCCAGCAGCTCGGGGGGACCTGAGCAGTTCTTC CASSSGGPEQFF
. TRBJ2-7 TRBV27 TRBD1 TGTGCCAGCAGTTTTTCAGGGGGATACGAGCAGTACTTC CASSFSGGYEQYF
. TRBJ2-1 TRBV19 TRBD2 TGTGCCAGTATGGGAGCGGGGGGAAACAATGAGCAGTTCTTC CASMGAGGNNEQFF
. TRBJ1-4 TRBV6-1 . TGTGCCAGCAGTGGGACCGGACAGAATGAAAAACTGTTTTTT CASSGTGQNEKLFF
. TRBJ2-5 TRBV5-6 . TGTGCCAGCAGCATGTCAGGGGCCCTGGAGACCCAGTACTTC CASSMSGALETQYF
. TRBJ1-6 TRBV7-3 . TGTGCCAGCAGCTTGAGGGGGGGACATAATAATTCACCCCTCCACTTT CASSLRGGHNNSPLHF
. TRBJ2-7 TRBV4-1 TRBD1 TGCGCCAGCAGCCAAGGGGACAGATTCTACGAGCAGTACTTC CASSQGDRFYEQYF
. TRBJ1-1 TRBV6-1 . TGTGCCAGCAGTGAAGTTGGCAGGGTTAACACTGAAGCTTTCTTT CASSEVGRVNTEAFF
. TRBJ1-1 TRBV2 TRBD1 TGTGCCAGCATCTTCGGGACAGGGAACACTGAAGCTTTCTTT CASIFGTGNTEAFF
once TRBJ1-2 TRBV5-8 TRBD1 TGTGCCAGCAGCCTCCGGACAGGGCTTTATGGCTACACCTTC CASSLRTGLYGYTF
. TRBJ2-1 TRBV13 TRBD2 TGTGCCAGCAGCTTACGGACTAGCCGTTACTTCTCCTACAATGAGCAGTTCTTC CASSLRTSRYFSYNEQFF
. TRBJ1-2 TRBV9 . TGTGCCAGCAGCGTAGGTACTAACTATGGCTACACCTTC CASSVGTNYGYTF
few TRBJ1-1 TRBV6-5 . TGTGCCAGCAGTTACGACAGCATGAACACTGAAGCTTTCTTT CASSYDSMNTEAFF
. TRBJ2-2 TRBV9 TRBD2 TGTGCCAGCAGCGCCTCCGGGACTAGTACCCCCGCCGGGGAGCTGTTTTTT CASSASGTSTPAGELFF
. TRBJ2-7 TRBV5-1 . TGCGCCAGCAGCTACCTAGACAGGCTGAGGGACGAGCAGTACTTC CASSYLDRLRDEQYF
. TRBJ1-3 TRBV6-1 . TGTGCCAGCAGTGAAGTAGTCCCCGGGACATCGATCTCTGGAAACACCATATATTTT CASSEVVPGTSISGNTIYF
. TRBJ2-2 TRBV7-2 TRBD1 TGTGCCAGCACTCAGGGGGCTCAACCCGGGGAGCTGTTTTTT CASTQGAQPGELFF
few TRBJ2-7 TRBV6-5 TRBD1 TGTGCCAGCAGTTACTCTAAGGGGACAGGGGCCTACGAGCAGTACTTC CASSYSKGTGAYEQYF